Each of the 2 T cell receptor beta chains below was sequenced from the same sample in a study of T-cell reconstitution after alpha-beta-depleted transplantation in children. For TCRbeta, the library was prepared with unique molecular identifiers. TCRdb re-called the PCR reads through MiXCR, storing one row per CDR3 protein. This table holds approximately 420,000 distinct CDR3 sequences, about a tenth found once. Material: PBMCs from the stem cell graft donor, obtained from the stem cell graft. Source of these receptors: a human donor who donated a stem cell graft to a child with acute myeloid leukemia.

The J gene is TRBJ1-2, the V gene TRBV6-1; D may be TRBD1 (6 bases). Germline V gene lookup returns CDR1 MNHNS and CDR2 SASEGT. V lost 5 bases and J 7 bases, leaving 20 bases between the germline ends. The CDR3 is made up of 15 amino acids. CDR3 amino acids: CASSTHRGQGLGYTF. In DNA, the CDR3 is TGTGCCAGCAGTACCCACCGGGGGCAGGGCCTTGGCTACACCTTC.

This clonotype has more than one count but fewer than ten. The V and J genes are TRBV5-1 and TRBJ2-7; 11 bases line up with TRBD2. Germline V CDR1 and CDR2: SGHRS, YFSETQ. CDR3 size: 15 residues. V shed 5 bases, J shed 7 bases, and the junction held 11 bases outside the gene matches. The CDR3 sequence is CASRLGLAEAGEQYF. DNA of the CDR3: TGCGCCAGCAGACTGGGACTAGCGGAGGCGGGTGAGCAGTACTTC.